This T cell receptor (beta chain) was identified in a study of vaccination and CD4 T cells after COVID-19. By frequency in the sample, this clonotype is medium-sized. Its antigen remains unknown. Cultured CD4+ T cells had their DNA profiled by the Oncomine TCR Beta short-read assay. TCRdb redid the calling of the PCR reads with MiXCR, one entry per CDR3 protein. This sample has about 20,000 distinct CDR3 sequences, with 80% found just once. The CDR3 spans 15 residues. V lost 3 bases and J lost 5; bases outside the gene matches: 6. Germline V gene data show CDR1 as LNHDA and CDR2 as SQIVND (reference sequence). Treatment: roughly 10-day PBMC culture with coronavirus spike peptide pools or control peptides (ViraFEST assay).

The sequenced sample was CD4+ T cells from blood, cultured in vitro, obtained after SARS-CoV-2 vaccination. This receptor was taken from a human donor who received a COVID-19 vaccine. V usage is TRBV19 and J usage is TRBJ2-1; 8 bases agree with TRBD1. This CDR3 reads CASSMRQGANNEQFF. Written as DNA, the CDR3 is TGTGCCAGTAGTATGCGGCAGGGGGCTAACAATGAGCAGTTCTTC.